Listed below are T cell receptor beta chains from one sample, sequenced in a study of metastatic and nonmetastatic thyroid tumors. TCRdb reprocessed the PCR reads using MiXCR. The data show around 52,000 clones, 25% to 35% seen once. Sequenced sample: blood. The source is a female donor with papillary thyroid cancer or a benign thyroid nodule (not recorded which). Some clones in this sample may be carry-over from other donors' samples. The CDR3 runs from the conserved cysteine through the conserved F or W. D genes are given only for firm matches. Expanded clones are given a class, and other clones once, few, many or no size at all.

CSARDLGQGYQETQYF	TGCAGTGCTAGAGATTTGGGACAGGGTTACCAAGAGACCCAGTACTTC	TRBD1	-	TRBV20-1	TRBJ2-5
CASSRRDSYGYTF	TGTGCCAGCAGTCGCCGGGACAGCTATGGCTACACCTTC	TRBD1	few	TRBV6-1	TRBJ1-2
CASSQALRGQTGELFF	TGTGCCAGCAGCCAAGCTCTGAGGGGGCAAACCGGGGAGCTGTTTTTT	TRBD1	-	TRBV3-1	TRBJ2-2
CASSSLTGGAEKAFF	TGTGCCAGCAGTTCATTGACAGGGGGCGCAGAGAAAGCTTTCTTT	TRBD1	few	TRBV28	TRBJ1-1
CASSYGLRGTDTQYF	TGTGCCAGCAGTTATGGTCTAAGAGGCACAGATACGCAGTATTTT	-	few	TRBV6-5	TRBJ2-3
CASAFGRGSYEQYF	TGTGCCAGCGCCTTCGGACGGGGCTCCTACGAGCAGTACTTC	-	few	TRBV6-1	TRBJ2-7
CAWSVHSGIYEQYF	TGTGCCTGGAGTGTACATAGCGGGATCTACGAGCAGTACTTC	TRBD2	few	TRBV30	TRBJ2-7
CASSPRSLYNSPLHF	TGTGCCAGCAGCCCCCGTTCTCTTTATAATTCACCCCTCCACTTT	-	many	TRBV7-8	TRBJ1-6
CASSPSGRAGTGELFF	TGTGCCAGCAGCCCTAGCGGGAGGGCCGGGACCGGGGAGCTGTTTTTT	TRBD2	medium-sized	TRBV7-3	TRBJ2-2
CASSESTGTRNQPQHF	TGTGCCAGCAGCGAATCGACAGGGACTCGCAATCAGCCCCAGCATTTT	TRBD1	-	TRBV2	TRBJ1-5
CASGRSDRGYEQYF	TGTGCCAGCGGTCGCAGTGACAGGGGGTACGAGCAGTACTTC	TRBD1	large	TRBV6-2/TRBV6-3	TRBJ2-7
CASTTRDAGELFF	TGTGCCAGTACCACACGGGACGCCGGGGAGCTGTTTTTT	-	few	TRBV4-2	TRBJ2-2
CASTAGGGNEQYF	TGTGCCAGCACCGCGGGGGGCGGGAACGAGCAGTACTTC	TRBD2	-	TRBV6-2/TRBV6-3	TRBJ2-7
CASSYGHGRRGNQPQHF	TGTGCCAGCAGTTACGGTCATGGCAGGAGGGGCAATCAGCCCCAGCATTTT	-	-	TRBV6-2/TRBV6-3	TRBJ1-5
CASRTSGDTGELFF	TGTGCCAGCCGCACTAGCGGAGACACCGGGGAGCTGTTTTTT	TRBD2	-	TRBV11-2	TRBJ2-2
CASSYSGQLSTEAFF	TGTGCCAGCAGTTACTCGGGGCAGCTCAGCACTGAAGCTTTCTTT	-	few	TRBV6-2/TRBV6-3	TRBJ1-1
CATSGRQGADEQFF	TGTGCCACGTCAGGTCGACAGGGGGCAGATGAGCAGTTCTTC	TRBD1	-	TRBV19	TRBJ2-1
CASSFPPGRGTEAFF	TGTGCCAGCAGCTTCCCTCCCGGGCGGGGGACTGAAGCTTTCTTT	-	few	TRBV7-2	TRBJ1-1
CASSARELGSYNSPLHF	TGTGCCAGCAGTGCCAGGGAACTGGGCTCCTATAATTCACCCCTCCACTTT	-	-	TRBV6-1	TRBJ1-6
CASSLGAPHTYEQYF	TGTGCCAGCAGTTTAGGGGCCCCTCATACCTACGAGCAGTACTTC	-	-	TRBV27	TRBJ2-7
CSARGLERDTQYF	TGCAGTGCTAGAGGACTAGAGAGAGATACGCAGTATTTT	-	-	TRBV20-1	TRBJ2-3
CASSNGLAGGGHEQYF	TGTGCCAGCAGCAATGGACTAGCGGGAGGAGGGCACGAGCAGTACTTC	TRBD2	many	TRBV5-4	TRBJ2-7
CASSQTEAAEAFF	TGCGCCAGCAGCCAAACAGAAGCGGCTGAAGCTTTCTTT	-	many	TRBV4-1	TRBJ1-1
CASSYLHMNTEAFF	TGTGCCAGCAGTTATCTGCACATGAACACTGAAGCTTTCTTT	-	-	TRBV12-3/TRBV12-4	TRBJ1-1
CASSSLAGGPSDTQYF	TGTGCCAGCAGCTCGTTAGCGGGAGGGCCGTCAGATACGCAGTATTTT	TRBD2	-	TRBV7-8	TRBJ2-3
CASSLRGGTDTQYF	TGTGCCAGCAGTCTTCGGGGCGGCACAGATACGCAGTATTTT	-	-	TRBV6-4	TRBJ2-3
CASSLAQGPNYGYTF	TGTGCCAGCAGCTTAGCGCAGGGGCCTAACTATGGCTACACCTTC	-	-	TRBV7-9	TRBJ1-2
CASETGFTGELFF	TGCGCCAGCGAGACAGGGTTCACCGGGGAGCTGTTTTTT	TRBD1	-	TRBV5-1	TRBJ2-2
CASSYPRRNYGYTF	TGTGCCAGCAGCTACCCCAGACGGAACTATGGCTACACCTTC	-	-	TRBV11-2	TRBJ1-2
CSARDLASGQTDTQYF	TGCAGTGCTAGAGATCTGGCTAGCGGCCAAACAGATACGCAGTATTTT	TRBD2	-	TRBV20-1	TRBJ2-3
CSARDSLGGAFSYEQYF	TGCAGTGCTAGAGATAGCCTTGGTGGGGCCTTCTCCTACGAGCAGTACTTC	-	-	TRBV20-1	TRBJ2-7
CASSQVDRNYGYTF	TGCGCCAGCAGCCAAGTGGACAGGAACTATGGCTACACCTTC	TRBD1	few	TRBV4-1	TRBJ1-2
CASSETSGNSYNEQFF	TGTGCCAGCAGTGAGACTAGCGGGAACTCCTACAATGAGCAGTTCTTC	TRBD2	few	TRBV25-1	TRBJ2-1
CASSLGQGWSPLHF	TGTGCCAGCAGCTTGGGACAGGGTTGGTCACCCCTCCACTTT	TRBD1	-	TRBV7-9	TRBJ1-6
CSARGLNYNEQFF	TGCAGTGCTAGAGGCCTGAATTACAATGAGCAGTTCTTC	-	-	TRBV20-1	TRBJ2-1
CASSSGGGFYEQYF	TGTGCCAGCAGCTCCGGGGGGGGCTTCTACGAGCAGTACTTC	TRBD2	many	TRBV3-1	TRBJ2-7
CASTDGQGPNEQFF	TGCGCCAGCACCGACGGACAGGGGCCCAATGAGCAGTTCTTC	TRBD1	-	TRBV10-2	TRBJ2-1
CASSLKGQMNTEAFF	TGTGCCAGCAGCTTAAAAGGACAGATGAACACTGAAGCTTTCTTT	-	many	TRBV7-9	TRBJ1-1
CSEAGTGGRAYEQYF	TGCAGTGAGGCGGGGACAGGGGGAAGGGCCTACGAGCAGTACTTC	TRBD1	many	TRBV20-1	TRBJ2-7
CASSHYATLNTEAFF	TGTGCCAGCAGTCACTACGCTACGTTGAACACTGAAGCTTTCTTT	-	-	TRBV6-1	TRBJ1-1
CASSLVIWQSQFF	TGTGCCAGCAGCTTAGTGATTTGGCAGTCGCAGTTCTTC	-	once	TRBV7-9	TRBJ2-1
CASSGLLRGEKLFF	TGTGCCAGCAGTGGGTTGCTCAGGGGTGAAAAACTGTTTTTT	-	-	TRBV6-2/TRBV6-3	TRBJ1-4
CASSLQPPSSDPSYEQYF	TGTGCCAGCAGTTTACAACCACCTTCTAGCGACCCCTCCTACGAGCAGTACTTC	-	few	TRBV27	TRBJ2-7
CAISERAGRNNEQFF	TGTGCCATCAGTGAGAGGGCAGGGAGAAACAATGAGCAGTTCTTC	-	few	TRBV10-3	TRBJ2-1
CAAGPGGGSETQYF	TGTGCAGCCGGCCCGGGGGGAGGGTCCGAGACCCAGTACTTC	TRBD2	few	TRBV27	TRBJ2-5
CATSRGRNPNYGYTF	TGTGCCACCAGCAGAGGACGGAACCCTAACTATGGCTACACCTTC	-	-	TRBV15	TRBJ1-2
CSARLQGGQSPLHF	TGCAGTGCTAGATTACAGGGGGGTCAGTCACCCCTCCACTTT	TRBD1	-	TRBV20-1	TRBJ1-6
CASSPEGYGYTF	TGTGCCAGCAGCCCTGAGGGGTATGGCTACACCTTC	-	few	TRBV11-2	TRBJ1-2
CASSFQTGSGGELFF	TGTGCCAGCAGCTTCCAGACAGGATCGGGTGGGGAGCTGTTTTTT	-	-	TRBV7-2	TRBJ2-2
CSARSAGGFSYNSPLHF	TGCAGTGCTAGATCGGCAGGGGGCTTCTCCTATAATTCACCCCTCCACTTT	TRBD1	-	TRBV20-1	TRBJ1-6
CASSSSGTGVYEQYF	TGTGCCAGCAGTTCCTCCGGGACAGGGGTTTACGAGCAGTACTTC	TRBD1	-	TRBV12-3/TRBV12-4	TRBJ2-7
CASSSRGRARSGVNEQFF	TGTGCCAGCAGTTCCCGGGGCAGGGCTCGTAGTGGTGTGAATGAGCAGTTCTTC	-	-	TRBV12-3/TRBV12-4	TRBJ2-1
CASSEQGRQPQHF	TGTGCCAGCAGTGAACAGGGAAGGCAGCCCCAGCATTTT	-	-	TRBV6-1	TRBJ1-5
CASTRGLGTEAFF	TGTGCCAGTACGAGGGGACTAGGGACTGAAGCTTTCTTT	-	-	TRBV19	TRBJ1-1